A single sample is the source of the 32 T cell receptor beta chains below, sequenced in a study of shared T cell receptors in the human thymus. Measured with immunoSEQ multiplex PCR; TCRdb has only the in-frame clones, and not every one. The table includes about 660,000 clones, roughly 90% detected once. This same sample was also taken into another study, of human thymus T cells.

Sequenced: thymocytes. All receptors come from a boy younger than two with a congenital heart defect.

The chain is built from TRBV6-5 and TRBJ2-1; a weak D match, TRBD2 (7 bases). This CDR3 region has 12 residues. V gave up 5 bases and J gave up 10 bases, with 12 bases separating them. Germline CDR1 MNHEY, CDR2 SVGAGI. The chain's CDR3 is CASSQQGGEQFF. The CDR3 bases are TGTGCCAGCAGTCAACAGGGAGGGGAGCAGTTCTTC.

The genes are TRBV28 and TRBJ2-7, with D possibly TRBD2 on 5 matching bases. CDR1 is MDHEN and CDR2 is SYDVKM in the germline V gene. The CDR3 is 14 amino acids. V dropped 8 bases and J dropped 2 bases, with 16 bases sitting between them. CDR3 residues: CASSIGRGTYEQYF. The CDR3 nucleotides read TGTGCCAGCTCGATTGGTCGGGGAACCTACGAGCAGTACTTC.

The J gene is TRBJ2-1, the V gene TRBV18; D may be TRBD1 (5 bases). V was clipped by 0 bases and J by 9 bases, with 12 bases between them. The length of the CDR3 is 14 residues. Germline CDR1 and CDR2: KGHSH and LQKENI. This chain's CDR3 is CASSPPQGHTEQFF. The CDR3 DNA sequence: TGTGCCAGCTCACCACCTCAGGGTCATACTGAGCAGTTCTTC. Full variable domain (remainder filled in from reference TRBV18 and TRBJ2-1): NAGVMQNPRHLVRRRGQEARLRCSPMKGHSHVYWYRQLPEEGLKFMVYLQKENIIDESGMPKERFSAEFPKEGPSILRIQQVVRGDSAAYFCASSPPQGHTEQFFGPGTRLTVL.

The chain links TRBV10-3 to TRBJ2-3; 7 bases line up with TRBD2. The V and J ends lost 4 bases and 2 bases, in that order; junction bases with no gene match: 6. Germline-derived CDR1 and CDR2 are ENHRY and SYGVKD. This CDR3 has 15 residues. CDR3 sequence: CAISVSSGATDTQYF. CDR3 bases: TGTGCCATCAGTGTCTCTAGCGGAGCCACAGATACGCAGTATTTT.

In this sample, this clone turned up once. The chain joins TRBV4-1 to TRBJ2-5; 9 nucleotides agree with TRBD1. The CDR3 has 19 amino acids. Germline trimming cut 0 bases from V and 5 bases from J; bases unmatched to any gene: 16. From germline, CDR1 is MGHRA and CDR2 YSYEKL. CDR3 amino acids: CASSQESRSGTGWGETQYF. Here the CDR3 DNA reads TGCGCCAGCAGCCAAGAATCCAGGTCGGGGACAGGGTGGGGGGAGACCCAGTACTTC.

J is TRBJ2-7 and V is TRBV27; 10 nucleotides match TRBD2. The CDR3 loop spans 16 amino acids. The J segment lost 0 bases and the V segment lost 5 bases, leaving 7 bases of the junction unmatched. Germline lookup yields CDR1 MNHEY and CDR2 SMNVEV (reference sequence). For the CDR3, the DNA is TGTGCCAGCAGTGGGAGCGGGGGGGAACTCTCCTACGAGCAGTACTTC. It yields the protein CASSGSGGELSYEQYF.

The V call is TRBV5-1, the J call TRBJ2-5; 10 nucleotides match TRBD2. The CDR3 consists of 18 residues. CDR1 and CDR2 from the germline V gene are SGHRS and YFSETQ. V lost 2 bases to trimming and J lost 7 bases; unmatched junction nucleotides: 17. CDR3 protein: CASSFPRGSSGRVGTQYF. The DNA for the CDR3 is TGCGCCAGCAGCTTTCCTCGAGGATCTAGCGGGAGAGTCGGGACCCAGTACTTC.

J is TRBJ2-2 and V is TRBV25-1; 8 bases agree with TRBD1. V shed 6 bases and J 4 bases; nucleotides not matched to a gene: 10. The CDR3 extends over 16 amino acids. CDR1 MGHDK and CDR2 SYGVNS come from the germline V gene. The CDR3: CASRIDRGVGTGELFF. CDR3 in DNA: TGTGCCAGCAGGATTGACAGGGGAGTCGGCACCGGGGAGCTGTTTTTT.

This clone was observed a few times. The chain recombines TRBV4-1 with TRBJ2-7; 7 nucleotides match TRBD1. The trim removed 4 bases at V and 2 bases at J, leaving 8 bases unmatched. Germline assignment: CDR1 MGHRA and CDR2 YSYEKL. The CDR3 length is 15 residues. CDR3 protein: CASSPFPGQTYEQYF. DNA of the CDR3: TGCGCCAGCAGCCCCTTCCCGGGACAGACCTACGAGCAGTACTTC.

The CDR3, as DNA: TGTGCCAGCAGCCAAGAGTCGGGAGATCCTGAAGAGACCCAGTACTTC. Translation gives CASSQESGDPEETQYF. The V gene is TRBV4-2, the J gene TRBJ2-5; D possibly corresponds to TRBD2 (6 bases). The CDR3 totals 16 residues. The V end was cut by 0 bases, the J end by 3 bases, with 14 bases between. Germline V gene lookup returns CDR1 LGHNA and CDR2 YNFKEQ.

V and J are TRBV28 and TRBJ1-3; no definite D call. CDR3 size: 11 residues. Germline V gene data show CDR1 as MDHEN and CDR2 as SYDVKM. The V end was cut by 5 bases, the J end by 8 bases, with 7 bases between. The CDR3 spells CASSSRHTIYF. CDR3 nucleotide sequence: TGTGCCAGCAGTAGCCGCCACACCATATATTTT.

The chain joins TRBV6-4 to TRBJ2-1; TRBD2 matches 11 bases. Germline loops: CDR1 MRHNA, CDR2 SNTAGT. The length of the CDR3 is 15 residues. V lost 6 bases and J lost 10; bases outside the gene matches: 11. In DNA, the CDR3 is TGTGCCAGCAGCGAGTCCCTGGCTAGCGGGAGGGAGCAGTTCTTC. It codes for CASSESLASGREQFF.

The chain joins TRBV5-6 to TRBJ2-7; 7 bases are shared with TRBD2. Germline values: CDR1 SGHDT, CDR2 YYEEEE. The V and J ends lost 3 bases and 3 bases, in that order; junction bases with no gene match: 6. This CDR3 spans 14 amino acids. Written as DNA, the CDR3 is TGTGCCAGCAGCTGTGAGTGGGAGGGCTACGAGCAGTACTTC. This encodes CASSCEWEGYEQYF.

The chain recombines TRBV5-8 with TRBJ1-1; the match to TRBD1 covers 8 bases. CDR1 is SGHTS, CDR2 YDEGEE, per germline. The CDR3 totals 12 residues. Losses at the gene ends were 2 bases for V and 6 bases for J; bases not matched to a gene: 0. The CDR3 loop is CASSLQGAEAFF. The CDR3 nucleotides read TGTGCCAGCAGCTTACAGGGGGCTGAAGCTTTCTTT.

The genes are TRBV4-1 and TRBJ2-3, with a possible D match to TRBD2 (5 bases). V lost 3 bases and J 4 bases, leaving 11 bases between the germline ends. Germline CDR1 reads MGHRA; CDR2 reads YSYEKL. The CDR3 extends over 14 amino acids. CDR3 protein: CASSHGKRPDTQYF. The CDR3 coding sequence is TGCGCCAGCAGCCACGGGAAGCGCCCAGATACGCAGTATTTT.

Comment on this clone: This CDR3 is also generated by other DNA sequences in the sample. The chain recombines TRBV20-1 with TRBJ2-5; D not certain. Deletions cut 4 bases from V and 5 bases from J, with 5 bases between. CDR3 length: 10 residues. Germline values: CDR1 DFQATT, CDR2 SNEGSKA (reference sequence). Here the CDR3 DNA reads TGCAGTGCTACGTCTGAGACCCAGTACTTC. This codes for CSATSETQYF.

The chain uses TRBV5-1 and TRBJ1-1; TRBD1 is a possible D gene (6 bases). Germline V CDR1 and CDR2: SGHRS, YFSETQ. V was clipped by 0 bases and J by 3 bases, with 18 bases between them. The length of the CDR3 is 17 residues. The CDR3 loop is CASSLAKETGRDTEAFF. In DNA form, the CDR3 reads TGCGCCAGCAGCTTGGCCAAGGAAACAGGGAGGGACACTGAAGCTTTCTTT.

The chain joins TRBV30 to TRBJ2-7; 11 nucleotides line up with TRBD2. The CDR3 loop spans 16 amino acids. After removal of 2 bases from V and 2 bases from J, the junction contained 8 bases not matched to a gene. Germline CDR1 GTSNPN, CDR2 SVGIG (reference sequence). The CDR3 loop reads CAWSTRGLAETYEQYF. CDR3 sequence (DNA): TGTGCCTGGAGTACAAGGGGACTAGCGGAGACCTACGAGCAGTACTTC.

The V gene is TRBV4-2, the J gene TRBJ2-7; 12 bases line up with TRBD2. The ends lost 4 bases at V and 0 bases at J; junction bases unmatched: 4. Per the germline V gene, CDR1 is LGHNA and CDR2 is YNFKEQ. This CDR3 is built from 16 residues. As DNA, the CDR3 is TGTGCCAGCAGCCTCCTAGCGGGAGGGCCCTCCTACGAGCAGTACTTC. Protein product: CASSLLAGGPSYEQYF.

The CDR3, as DNA: TGTGCCAGCAGCCCCCGGACAGGGGAAACGGGCACTGAAGCTTTCTTT. Translation gives CASSPRTGETGTEAFF. V gene TRBV5-5 combines with J gene TRBJ1-1, with 9 positions matching TRBD1. CDR1 is SGHKS, CDR2 YYEKEE, per germline (reference sequence). Unmatched junction bases numbered 11, after V lost 4 bases and J lost 4 bases. The length of the CDR3 is 16 residues.

This clone was picked up one time. V is TRBV2 and J is TRBJ2-2, with D uncertain. This CDR3 contains 16 residues. The ends were cut back, 6 bases at V and 9 bases at J, with 23 bases in the middle. Germline-derived CDR1 and CDR2 are SNHLY and FYNNEI. The CDR3 sequence is CASSRGLRPAQRELFF. CDR3 sequence (DNA): TGTGCCAGCAGCCGCGGCTTGAGGCCAGCGCAAAGGGAGCTGTTTTTT. The whole variable domain, remainder taken from reference TRBV2 and TRBJ2-2, is EPEVTQTPSHQVTQMGQEVILRCVPISNHLYFYWYRQILGQKVEFLVSFYNNEISEKSEIFDDQFSVERPDGSNFTLKIRSTKLEDSAMYFCASSRGLRPAQRELFFGEGSRLTVL.

The chain uses TRBV6-5 and TRBJ2-1; tentatively, D is TRBD1 (6 bases). This CDR3 spans 12 amino acids. Trimming left V 4 bases short and J 9 bases short, with 10 bases between. Germline V gene data show CDR1 as MNHEY and CDR2 as SVGAGI. The CDR3 DNA is TGTGCCAGCAGTTTAGGGGGTCCTGAGCAGTTCTTC. Encoded protein: CASSLGGPEQFF.

The rearrangement joins TRBV27 to TRBJ2-3, with 9 bases matching TRBD2. The CDR3 length is 17 residues. The germline V gene encodes CDR1 MNHEY and CDR2 SMNVEV (reference sequence). Trimming cost V 2 bases and J 1 base; bases outside gene matches: 7. In nucleotides, the CDR3 is TGTGCCAGCAGTTTACGTGGCGGGAGGGCCGGCACAGATACGCAGTATTTT. Translating it yields CASSLRGGRAGTDTQYF.

The chain has TRBV11-2 and TRBJ2-3, with D possibly TRBD1 on 5 matching bases. Between the trimmed V and J ends, which lost 4 bases and 2 bases, there was a span of 19 bases. CDR3 length: 17 residues. Per the germline V gene, CDR1 is SGHAT and CDR2 is FQNNGV. The DNA for the CDR3 is TGTGCCAGCAGCTCACACGTCAGGGTCGCGGACACAGATACGCAGTATTTT. This translates into CASSSHVRVADTDTQYF.

The J gene is TRBJ1-2, the V gene TRBV30; the match to TRBD1 covers 11 bases. This CDR3 region has 14 residues. Germline V gene data show CDR1 as GTSNPN and CDR2 as SVGIG (reference sequence). Trimming removed 3 bases from V and 8 bases from J; junction bases left unmatched: 8. The CDR3 here is CAWSPGQGAKGYTF. The CDR3, as DNA: TGTGCCTGGAGCCCCGGACAGGGGGCGAAAGGCTACACCTTC.

The CDR3 coding sequence is TGCAGCGTGGGGGCGAATGAGCAGTTCTTC. Translation gives CSVGANEQFF. The chain couples TRBV29-1 to TRBJ2-1; TRBD1 might be the D (6 bases). Germline values: CDR1 SQVTM, CDR2 ANQGSEA. The CDR3 sequence is 10 residues long. The germline V and J ends were trimmed by 6 bases and 7 bases, with 7 bases remaining between them.

This rearrangement joins TRBV5-6 to TRBJ2-7; 8 bases agree with TRBD2. There are 14 residues in the CDR3. Germline V CDR1 and CDR2: SGHDT, YYEEEE. V was clipped by 4 bases and J by 5 bases; unmatched bases: 8. CDR3 residues: CASSPSGSTDEQYF. The CDR3 DNA is TGTGCCAGCAGCCCAAGCGGGAGTACGGACGAGCAGTACTTC.

V gene TRBV4-2 combines with J gene TRBJ2-1, with TRBD2 matching over 9 bases. V lost 0 bases and J lost 9; bases outside the gene matches: 6. The CDR3 runs to 15 residues. Germline lookup yields CDR1 LGHNA and CDR2 YNFKEQ. DNA for the CDR3: TGTGCCAGCAGCCAAGAAATAGCGGGAGAGCTTGAGCAGTTCTTC. This translates into CASSQEIAGELEQFF.

The V and J genes are TRBV14 and TRBJ1-2; D not certain. Trimming stripped 5 bases from V and 7 bases from J, with 11 bases between. The CDR3 is made up of 12 amino acids. The germline V gene has CDR1 SGHDN and CDR2 FVKESK. The CDR3 sequence: CASSSVRGGYTF. The CDR3 nucleotides read TGTGCCAGCAGCTCTGTGCGGGGTGGCTACACCTTC.

The rearrangement joins TRBV7-9 to TRBJ2-2; 11 bases fit TRBD2. With 5 bases clipped from V and 4 bases from J, the junction kept 12 bases outside the gene matches. CDR1 and CDR2 from the germline V gene are SEHNR and FQNEAQ (reference sequence). The CDR3 extends over 18 amino acids. The CDR3 loop reads CASSLQLAGGLSTGELFF. The CDR3 DNA follows: TGTGCCAGCAGCCTTCAGCTAGCGGGAGGACTGAGCACCGGGGAGCTGTTTTTT. Filled out from reference TRBV7-9 and TRBJ2-2, the complete variable domain reads DTGVSQNPRHKITKRGQNVTFRCDPISEHNRLYWYRQTLGQGPEFLTYFQNEAQLEKSRLLSDRFSAERPKGSFSTLEIQRTEQGDSAMYLCASSLQLAGGLSTGELFFGEGSRLTVL.

This clone has only one observation. This sequence joins TRBV5-1 and TRBJ1-2; D is possibly TRBD1 (6 bases). Germline V CDR1 and CDR2: SGHRS, YFSETQ. V was cut by 0 bases and J by 3 bases, with 6 bases left in between. The CDR3 is 13 amino acids. CDR3 in DNA: TGCGCCAGCAGCTTGGAGGGGGACTATGGCTACACCTTC. Amino acids: CASSLEGDYGYTF.

This chain links TRBV15 with TRBJ2-1; TRBD1 aligns across 8 bases. Germline CDR1 reads LNHNV; CDR2 reads YYDKDF (reference sequence). The CDR3 has 16 amino acids. J was trimmed by 0 bases and V by 5 bases; bases with no gene match: 6. CDR3 bases: TGTGCCACCAGCCCTGACAGGGGTAGCTCCTACAATGAGCAGTTCTTC. It translates to CATSPDRGSSYNEQFF.